Below are 26 T cell receptor beta chains sequenced from a single sample in a study. TCRdb redid the calling of the 5' RACE reads with MiXCR, one entry per CDR3 protein. The table lists fewer than 550 distinct CDR3 sequences, approximately 20% of them singletons. Sequenced input: central memory T cells from blood PBMCs. Subset here: central memory CD4+ T cells. All receptors come from a male donor with HIV.

In its sample, this clonotype was seen a few times. The chain employs TRBV5-1 and TRBJ2-7; TRBD2 is a possible D gene (6 bases). V lost 4 bases to trimming and J lost 2 bases, with 13 bases between them. CDR3 length: 14 residues. Germline values: CDR1 SGHRS, CDR2 YFSETQ. For the CDR3, the DNA is TGCGCCAGCAGCATCCTTGGGGGGACCTACGAGCAGTACTTC. As protein: CASSILGGTYEQYF.

This chain uses TRBV7-3 with TRBJ2-1; 9 nucleotides match TRBD2. This CDR3 is 15 amino acids long. Germline V gene sequence: CDR1 SGHTA, CDR2 FQGTGA. V was pared by 5 bases and J by 10 bases, with 12 bases of the junction left unmatched. CDR3 sequence (DNA): TGTGCCAGCAGCCAGGGGGTAGCGGGAGAGGGCGAGCAGTTCTTC. The encoded protein is CASSQGVAGEGEQFF.

By share, this clonotype ranks as hyperexpanded (1% or more). V and J are TRBV4-1 and TRBJ1-5; D remains ambiguous. Trimming stripped 0 bases from V and 5 bases from J, with 5 bases between. This CDR3 spans 13 amino acids. Per germline, CDR1 MGHRA and CDR2 YSYEKL. CDR3 coding DNA: TGCGCCAGCAGCCAAGAATTTTATCAGCCCCAGCATTTT. Translation: CASSQEFYQPQHF.

This clonotype was counted a few times. The rearrangement uses TRBV7-9 and TRBJ2-2; 8 positions match TRBD1. Germline loops: CDR1 SEHNR, CDR2 FQNEAQ (reference sequence). With 3 bases clipped from V and 3 bases from J, the junction kept 3 bases outside the gene matches. The CDR3 loop spans 15 amino acids. This chain's CDR3 is CASSFRQGYTGELFF. The DNA for the CDR3 is TGTGCCAGCAGCTTTCGACAGGGGTACACCGGGGAGCTGTTTTTT.

This clonotype came up a few times. DNA of the CDR3: TGCGCCAGCAGCCAAGATCTCCGGGGTAACATTCAGTACTTC. Translation gives CASSQDLRGNIQYF. J is TRBJ2-4 and V is TRBV4-1, with D possibly matching TRBD2 (5 bases). CDR3 size: 14 residues. Trimming removed 0 bases at V and 7 bases at J, with 10 bases between. Per germline, CDR1 MGHRA and CDR2 YSYEKL.

This clonotype was counted between two and nine times. The V and J genes are TRBV11-3 and TRBJ2-3; maybe TRBD2 (5 bases). This CDR3 contains 14 residues. CDR1 is SGHNT and CDR2 is YENEEA in the germline V gene. Trimming took 5 bases from V and 3 from J, leaving 12 bases between them. This chain's CDR3 is CASSPGVATDTQYF. The CDR3 coding sequence is TGTGCCAGCAGCCCCGGAGTAGCGACAGATACGCAGTATTTT.

In DNA, the CDR3 is TGTGCCAGCAGTCTACAGGCGCGCAGCAATCAGCCCCAGCATTTT. Encoded protein: CASSLQARSNQPQHF. The rearrangement links TRBV12-3 or TRBV12-4 to TRBJ1-5, with D perhaps TRBD1 (5 bases). The length of the CDR3 is 15 residues. The V end was cut by 5 bases, the J end by 1 base, with 12 bases between.

The chain employs TRBV12-3 or TRBV12-4 and TRBJ1-6; perhaps TRBD1 as D (5 bases). The length of the CDR3 is 15 residues. V was shortened by 5 bases and J by 14 bases, with 22 bases between the two germline ends. CDR3 coding DNA: TGTGCCAGCAGTCTCGGGACCGGAGGTAAAGGAGCCCTCCACTTT. Translation gives CASSLGTGGKGALHF.

This chain uses TRBV28 with TRBJ2-4; D is unclear. Germline V gives CDR1 MDHEN, CDR2 SYDVKM. The ends were cut back, 6 bases at V and 0 bases at J, with 12 bases in the middle. This CDR3 region has 15 residues. The chain's CDR3 is CASSRRSGAKNIQYF. CDR3 nucleotides: TGTGCCAGCAGCCGCCGTTCGGGAGCCAAAAACATTCAGTACTTC.

The chain joins TRBV6-5 to TRBJ2-1; 8 nucleotides line up with TRBD2. The CDR3 runs 18 residues. V shed 0 bases, J shed 8 bases, and the junction held 15 bases outside the gene matches. From germline, CDR1 is MNHEY and CDR2 SVGAGI. The CDR3 region has the DNA TGTGCCAGCAGTTACTCGGGTTCATTCGGGGGGGGCACGTATGAGCAGTTCTTC. It yields the protein CASSYSGSFGGGTYEQFF.

The chain couples TRBV28 to TRBJ1-4, with D perhaps matching TRBD1 (5 bases). V lost 5 bases, J lost 5 bases, and 9 bases lay in between. This CDR3 contains 13 residues. In germline, CDR1 is MDHEN, CDR2 SYDVKM. In DNA, the CDR3 is TGTGCCAGCAGTGAGGGGATAAATGAAAAACTGTTTTTT. Translated: CASSEGINEKLFF.

This clonotype was found a few times. The rearrangement uses TRBV12-3 or TRBV12-4 and TRBJ1-2; unclear D gene. V was pared by 3 bases and J by 4 bases, with 15 bases between. The CDR3 runs 15 residues. The CDR3 spells CASSFSYREPYGYTF. The DNA for the CDR3 is TGTGCCAGCAGTTTTTCCTATAGGGAGCCCTATGGCTACACCTTC.

This clonotype showed up just a few times. V is TRBV10-3 and J is TRBJ1-1, with unresolved D. Germline CDR1 and CDR2: ENHRY and SYGVKD. Trimming stripped 8 bases from V and 1 base from J, with 14 bases between. The CDR3 covers 14 residues. This CDR3 reads CAIHPARGNTEAFF. In DNA, the CDR3 is TGTGCCATCCACCCGGCGCGAGGGAACACTGAAGCTTTCTTT.

The chain recombines TRBV10-3 with TRBJ2-7; tentative D call: TRBD2 (6 bases). Germline assignment: CDR1 ENHRY and CDR2 SYGVKD. Trimming left V 4 bases short and J 2 bases short, with 15 bases between. There are 15 residues in the CDR3. The CDR3 protein is CAISVGTGGAYEQYF. DNA for the CDR3: TGTGCCATCAGTGTTGGGACCGGGGGAGCCTACGAGCAGTACTTC.

V and J are TRBV11-1 and TRBJ1-1; D is undetermined. Deletions cut 1 base from V and 1 base from J, with 10 bases between. Germline assignment: CDR1 SGHAT and CDR2 FQDESV (reference sequence). The CDR3 length is 15 residues. CDR3 loop: CASSLVGRKNTEAFF. The CDR3 region has the DNA TGTGCCAGCAGCTTAGTAGGACGGAAGAACACTGAAGCTTTCTTT.

There are a few counts of this clonotype. The chain recombines TRBV28 with TRBJ2-5; 9 nucleotides match TRBD2. CDR1 MDHEN and CDR2 SYDVKM come from the germline V gene. The CDR3 is 16 amino acids. V shed 2 bases, J shed 4 bases, and the junction held 8 bases outside the gene matches. CDR3 DNA: TGTGCCAGCAGTTTACTGCGGGGGGGCCCTCGAGAGACCCAGTACTTC. This sequence encodes CASSLLRGGPRETQYF.

The V gene is TRBV13, the J gene TRBJ2-7; 7 nucleotides agree with TRBD1. The germline V gene encodes CDR1 PRHDT and CDR2 FYEKMQ (reference sequence). With 4 bases clipped from V and 3 bases from J, the junction kept 6 bases outside the gene matches. The CDR3 is 14 amino acids. CDR3 nucleotide sequence: TGTGCCAGCAGCTACAGGGGAAGGGGCTACGAGCAGTACTTC. The encoded protein is CASSYRGRGYEQYF. The variable domain in full, with the rest retrieved from reference TRBV13 and TRBJ2-7, is AAGVIQSPRHLIKEKRETATLKCYPIPRHDTVYWYQQGPGQDPQFLISFYEKMQSDKGSIPDRFSAQQFSDYHSELNMSSLELGDSALYFCASSYRGRGYEQYFGPGTRLTVT.

The chain joins TRBV6-4 to TRBJ2-7; D is tentatively TRBD1 or TRBD2 (6 bases each). The CDR3 extends over 15 amino acids. Germline CDR1 is MRHNA and CDR2 is SNTAGT. With 5 bases removed from V and 0 bases from J, the gap between germline ends came to 14 bases. The CDR3 spells CASSNPGGGSYEQYF. The CDR3 coding sequence is TGTGCCAGCAGTAACCCCGGAGGGGGCTCCTACGAGCAGTACTTC.

Only a few counts were recorded for this clonotype. The chain recombines TRBV4-2 with TRBJ2-1; 14 bases map to TRBD2. This CDR3 contains 16 residues. Germline V CDR1 and CDR2: LGHNA, YNFKEQ. The V segment lost 4 bases and the J segment 7 bases; nucleotides outside the gene matches: 6. Here the CDR3 reads CASSRPTSGGGNEQFF. The DNA for the CDR3 is TGTGCCAGCAGCCGCCCGACTAGCGGGGGGGGGAATGAGCAGTTCTTC.

This clonotype appeared a few times. The chain uses TRBV11-3 and TRBJ2-3; D is uncertain. The length of the CDR3 is 16 residues. CDR1 SGHNT and CDR2 YENEEA come from the germline V gene. Trimming stripped 1 base from V and 0 bases from J, with 11 bases between. CDR3 amino acids: CASSLGLAPSTDTQYF. The CDR3 nucleotides are TGTGCCAGCAGCTTAGGGCTCGCCCCTAGCACAGATACGCAGTATTTT.

The rearrangement joins TRBV10-3 to TRBJ1-1, with unresolved D. The CDR3 consists of 15 residues. Germline CDR1 reads ENHRY; CDR2 reads SYGVKD. V gave up 0 bases and J gave up 2 bases, with 10 bases separating them. The DNA of the CDR3 is TGTGCCATCAGTGAGTCCTGGGTGGGAAACACTGAAGCTTTCTTT. The encoded protein is CAISESWVGNTEAFF.

This clonotype was observed a few times. The chain joins TRBV12-3 or TRBV12-4 to TRBJ1-3, with D possibly TRBD1 on 5 matching bases. V lost 6 bases, J lost 0 bases, and 9 bases lay in between. The CDR3 loop spans 14 amino acids. This CDR3 reads CASSPDSSGNTIYF. Written as DNA, the CDR3 is TGTGCCAGCAGCCCCGACAGCTCTGGAAACACCATATATTTT.

This clonotype has more than one count but fewer than ten. The chain recombines TRBV10-3 with TRBJ2-7, with D unresolved. V was shortened by 10 bases and J by 2 bases, with 9 bases between the two germline ends. CDR3 length equals 11 residues. Germline loops: CDR1 ENHRY, CDR2 SYGVKD. The CDR3 DNA is TGTGCCAGTACAGATACCTACGAGCAGTACTTC. Amino acids: CASTDTYEQYF.

The sample holds a few counts of this clonotype. J is TRBJ2-1 and V is TRBV4-1; D assignment may be TRBD1 or TRBD2 (5 bases each). Germline V gene lookup returns CDR1 MGHRA and CDR2 YSYEKL. CDR3 length equals 12 residues. Trimming stripped 5 bases from V and 9 bases from J, with 11 bases between. CDR3 in DNA: TGCGCCAGCAGCGAACTAGACAGTGAGCAGTTCTTC. Its protein product is CASSELDSEQFF.

This clonotype has just a few counts. The chain links TRBV18 to TRBJ2-5; no firm D call. CDR3 length: 14 residues. Deletions cut 3 bases from V and 3 bases from J, with 11 bases between. Per germline, CDR1 KGHSH and CDR2 LQKENI. CDR3 coding DNA: TGTGCCAGCTCACCTCTGTCACTTGAAGAGACCCAGTACTTC. Its protein is CASSPLSLEETQYF. The whole variable domain, filled in from reference TRBV18 and TRBJ2-5, reads NAGVMQNPRHLVRRRGQEARLRCSPMKGHSHVYWYRQLPEEGLKFMVYLQKENIIDESGMPKERFSAEFPKEGPSILRIQQVVRGDSAAYFCASSPLSLEETQYFGPGTRLLVL.

There are a few counts of this clonotype. V gene TRBV10-3 combines with J gene TRBJ1-2, with 8 bases identical to TRBD1. Looked up from germline, CDR1 is ENHRY and CDR2 is SYGVKD. V shed 10 bases, J shed 8 bases, and the junction held 6 bases outside the gene matches. This CDR3 is 11 amino acids long. CDR3 DNA: TGTGCCACCGGACAGGGCGAAGGCTACACCTTC. Translating it yields CATGQGEGYTF.